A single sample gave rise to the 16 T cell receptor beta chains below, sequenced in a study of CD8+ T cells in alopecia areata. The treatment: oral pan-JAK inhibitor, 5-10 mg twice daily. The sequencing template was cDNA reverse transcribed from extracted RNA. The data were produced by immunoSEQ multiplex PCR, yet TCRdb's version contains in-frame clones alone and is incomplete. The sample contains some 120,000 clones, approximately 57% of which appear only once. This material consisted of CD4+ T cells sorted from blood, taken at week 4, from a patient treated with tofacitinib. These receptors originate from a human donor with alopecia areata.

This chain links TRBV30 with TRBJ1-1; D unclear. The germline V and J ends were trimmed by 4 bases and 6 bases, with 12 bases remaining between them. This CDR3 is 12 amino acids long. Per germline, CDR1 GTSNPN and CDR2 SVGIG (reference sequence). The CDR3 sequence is CAWIRPGSEAFF. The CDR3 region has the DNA TGTGCCTGGATTCGGCCGGGGTCTGAAGCTTTCTTT. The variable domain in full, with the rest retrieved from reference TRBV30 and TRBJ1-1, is SQTIHQWPATLVQPVGSPLSLECTVEGTSNPNLYWYRQAAGRGLQLLFYSVGIGQISSEVPQNLSASRPQDRQFILSSKKLLLSDSGFYLCAWIRPGSEAFFGQGTRLTVV.

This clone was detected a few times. The CDR3 is CASSLATSYEQYF. The DNA of the CDR3 is TGTGCCAGCAGCTTAGCGACGTCCTACGAGCAGTACTTC. The V and J genes are TRBV7-9 and TRBJ2-7, with D hard to call. V shed 0 bases and J shed 1 base, with 4 bases lying between them. CDR1 and CDR2 from the germline V gene are SEHNR and FQNEAQ (reference sequence). The CDR3 spans 13 residues.

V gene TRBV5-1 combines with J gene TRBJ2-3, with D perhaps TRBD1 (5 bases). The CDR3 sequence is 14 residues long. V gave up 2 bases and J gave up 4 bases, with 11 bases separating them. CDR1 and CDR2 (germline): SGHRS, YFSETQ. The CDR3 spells CASSFYQGSDTQYF. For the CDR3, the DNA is TGCGCCAGCAGCTTCTATCAGGGTTCAGATACGCAGTATTTT.

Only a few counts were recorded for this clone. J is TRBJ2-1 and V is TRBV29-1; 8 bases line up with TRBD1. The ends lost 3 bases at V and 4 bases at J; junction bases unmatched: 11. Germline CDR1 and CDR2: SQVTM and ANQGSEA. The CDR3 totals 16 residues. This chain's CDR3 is CSVDEGTGQRYNEQFF. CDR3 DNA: TGCAGCGTTGATGAGGGGACAGGACAACGTTACAATGAGCAGTTCTTC.

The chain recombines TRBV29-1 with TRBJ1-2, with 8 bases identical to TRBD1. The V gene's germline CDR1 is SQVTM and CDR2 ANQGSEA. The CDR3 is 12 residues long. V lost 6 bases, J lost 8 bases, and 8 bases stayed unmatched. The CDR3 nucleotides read TGCAGCGTCCGACAGGGGACTGGGGGCTACACCTTC. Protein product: CSVRQGTGGYTF. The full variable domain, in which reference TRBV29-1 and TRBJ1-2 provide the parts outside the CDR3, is SAVISQKPSRDICQRGTSLTIQCQVDSQVTMMFWYRQQPGQSLTLIATANQGSEATYESGFVIDKFPISRPNLTFSTLTVSNMSPEDSSIYLCSVRQGTGGYTFGSGTRLTVV.

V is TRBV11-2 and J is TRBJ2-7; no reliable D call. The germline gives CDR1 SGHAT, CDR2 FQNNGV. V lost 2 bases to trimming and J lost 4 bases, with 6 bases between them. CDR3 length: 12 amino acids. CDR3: CASSLTTYEQYF. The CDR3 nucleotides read TGTGCCAGCAGCTTAACTACGTACGAGCAGTACTTC.

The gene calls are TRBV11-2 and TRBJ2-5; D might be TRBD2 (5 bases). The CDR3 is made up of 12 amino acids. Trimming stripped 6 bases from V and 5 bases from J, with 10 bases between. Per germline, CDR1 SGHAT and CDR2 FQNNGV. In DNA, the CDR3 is TGTGCCAGCAGACAATCGGGGGAGACCCAGTACTTC. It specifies CASRQSGETQYF.

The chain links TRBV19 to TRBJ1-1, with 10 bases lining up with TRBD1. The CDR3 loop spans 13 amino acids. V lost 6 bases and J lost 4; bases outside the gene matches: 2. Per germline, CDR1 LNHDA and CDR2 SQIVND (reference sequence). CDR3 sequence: CASRRTGGTEAFF. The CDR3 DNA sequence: TGTGCCAGTAGAAGGACAGGGGGCACTGAAGCTTTCTTT.

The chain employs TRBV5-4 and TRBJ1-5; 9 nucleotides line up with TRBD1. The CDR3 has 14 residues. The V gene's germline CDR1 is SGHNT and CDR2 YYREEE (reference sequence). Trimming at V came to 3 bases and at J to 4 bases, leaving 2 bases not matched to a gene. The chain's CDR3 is CASSSGTGNQPQHF. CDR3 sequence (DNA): TGTGCCAGCAGCTCCGGGACAGGGAATCAGCCCCAGCATTTT.

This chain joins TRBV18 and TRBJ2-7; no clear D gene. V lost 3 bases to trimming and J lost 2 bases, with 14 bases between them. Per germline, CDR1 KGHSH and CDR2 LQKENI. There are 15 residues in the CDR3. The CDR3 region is CASSPVVASPYEQYF. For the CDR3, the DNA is TGTGCCAGCTCACCTGTCGTAGCCAGTCCCTACGAGCAGTACTTC.

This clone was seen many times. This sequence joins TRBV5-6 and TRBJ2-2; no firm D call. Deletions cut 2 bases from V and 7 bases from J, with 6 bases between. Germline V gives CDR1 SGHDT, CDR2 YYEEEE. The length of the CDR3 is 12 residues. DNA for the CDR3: TGTGCCAGCAGCTTCATTCGCGGGGAGCTGTTTTTT. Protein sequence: CASSFIRGELFF.

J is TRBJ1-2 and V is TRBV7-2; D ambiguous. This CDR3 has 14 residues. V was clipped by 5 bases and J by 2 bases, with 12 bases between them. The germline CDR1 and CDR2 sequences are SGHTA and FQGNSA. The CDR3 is CASSIEGGNYGYTF. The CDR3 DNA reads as TGTGCCAGCAGCATAGAAGGCGGAAACTATGGCTACACCTTC.

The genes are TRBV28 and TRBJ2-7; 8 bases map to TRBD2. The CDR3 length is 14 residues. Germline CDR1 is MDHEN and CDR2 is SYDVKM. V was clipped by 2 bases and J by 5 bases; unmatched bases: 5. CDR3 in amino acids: CASSLGGGPNEQYF. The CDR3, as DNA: TGTGCCAGCAGTTTAGGCGGGGGGCCCAACGAGCAGTACTTC.

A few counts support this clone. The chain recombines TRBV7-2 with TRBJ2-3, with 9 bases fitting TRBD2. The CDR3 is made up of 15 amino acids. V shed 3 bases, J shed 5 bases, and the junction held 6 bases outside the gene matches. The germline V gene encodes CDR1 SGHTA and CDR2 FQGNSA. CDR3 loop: CASSFAGGQGDTQYF. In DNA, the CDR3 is TGTGCCAGCAGCTTTGCGGGGGGGCAAGGAGATACGCAGTATTTT.

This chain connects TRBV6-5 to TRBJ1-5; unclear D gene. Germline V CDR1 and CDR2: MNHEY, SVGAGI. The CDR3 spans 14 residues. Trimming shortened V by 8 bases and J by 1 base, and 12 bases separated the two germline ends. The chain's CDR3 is CASALRGSNQPQHF. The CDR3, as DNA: TGTGCCAGCGCCCTTCGGGGAAGCAATCAGCCCCAGCATTTT.

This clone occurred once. CDR3 DNA: TGTGCCAGCAGCTTACAGGGAAGCAATCAGCCCCAGCATTTT. It encodes CASSLQGSNQPQHF. This sequence joins TRBV5-6 and TRBJ1-5, with D tentatively TRBD1 (6 bases). V was trimmed by 2 bases and J by 1 base, leaving 7 bases between them. Germline CDR1 and CDR2: SGHDT and YYEEEE. This CDR3 comprises 14 residues.